What follows are 9 T cell receptor beta chains derived from one specimen sequenced in a study of shared clonotypes between healthy human individuals (dated by TCRdb to the early 2020s). The library was made by the immunoSEQ multiplex PCR assay. TCRdb holds this immuneACCESS table with in-frame rearrangements only. Some clones are missing; in checked studies, unresolved V genes explain under half, and the rest has no known cause. Within this sample are fewer than 3 million clones, with approximately 90% of them counted one time only. 0.3% to 0.4% of the sample comes from the top ten. Sequenced material: naive CD4+ T cells from PBMCs. The cell subset or site label for this specimen denotes: CD45RA+ positively selected. The receptors here all came from a man younger than 35 in good health. Some clones in this sample may be carry-over from other donors' samples.

This clone was counted a single time. The V gene is TRBV5-1, the J gene TRBJ1-1, with 9 positions matching TRBD1. The germline gives CDR1 SGHRS, CDR2 YFSETQ. V trimming: 7 bases; J trimming: 4 bases; junction bases outside the gene matches: 5. CDR3 length: 13 amino acids. CDR3 protein: CASLRTGATEAFF. CDR3 DNA sequence: TGCGCCAGCCTACGGACAGGGGCCACTGAAGCTTTCTTT.

The chain carries TRBV5-1 and TRBJ2-7; either TRBD1 or TRBD2 may fit D (7 bases each). This CDR3 has 16 amino acids. V was pared by 0 bases and J by 4 bases, with 17 bases between. Germline V gene data show CDR1 as SGHRS and CDR2 as YFSETQ. The CDR3 protein is CASSLAPQGGNYEQYF. The CDR3 DNA reads TGCGCCAGCAGCTTGGCCCCCCAGGGGGGGAATTACGAGCAGTACTTC.

This chain's CDR3 is CASSVGRGAGNTIYF. The CDR3 DNA sequence: TGTGCCAGCAGTGTTGGCCGAGGGGCTGGAAACACCATATATTTT. The chain employs TRBV2 and TRBJ1-3, with D tentatively TRBD1 (5 bases). The V end was cut by 4 bases, the J end by 2 bases, with 12 bases between. The CDR3 has 15 residues. The germline V gene has CDR1 SNHLY and CDR2 FYNNEI.

V and J are TRBV2 and TRBJ1-4; D is unclear. The CDR3 spans 11 residues. From germline, CDR1 is SNHLY and CDR2 FYNNEI. The V end was cut by 8 bases, the J end by 7 bases, with 8 bases between. The CDR3 spells CASSKGEKLFF. In nucleotides, the CDR3 is TGTGCCAGCTCGAAGGGTGAAAAACTGTTTTTT.

The CDR3 DNA reads TGTGCCAGCAGTTTACTAGCGGTGGCGAACACCGGGGAGCTGTTTTTT. It yields the protein CASSLLAVANTGELFF. V and J are TRBV7-3 and TRBJ2-2, with TRBD2 matching over 8 bases. This CDR3 is built from 16 residues. Per the germline V gene, CDR1 is SGHTA and CDR2 is FQGTGA. Unmatched junction bases numbered 6, after V lost 6 bases and J lost 0 bases.

The chain uses TRBV7-9 and TRBJ2-3, with 9 bases fitting TRBD2. Germline CDR1 reads SEHNR; CDR2 reads FQNEAQ (reference sequence). The junction had 9 bases not matched to a gene; V was cut back by 8 bases and J by 3 bases. CDR3 length equals 15 residues. CDR3 residues: CASSTLAGPTDTQYF. As DNA, the CDR3 is TGTGCCAGCTCGACCCTAGCGGGACCTACAGATACGCAGTATTTT.

The chain recombines TRBV19 with TRBJ2-3; D may be TRBD1 (6 bases). CDR1 is LNHDA and CDR2 is SQIVND in the germline V gene (reference sequence). The CDR3 length is 17 residues. V was cut by 2 bases and J by 2 bases, with 17 bases left in between. The CDR3 spells CASSITSVTGPTDTQYF. CDR3 sequence (DNA): TGTGCCAGTAGTATAACAAGTGTTACAGGGCCCACAGATACGCAGTATTTT.

This sequence joins TRBV28 and TRBJ2-5; no clear D. Trimming stripped 5 bases from V and 5 bases from J, with 12 bases between. Looked up from germline, CDR1 is MDHEN and CDR2 is SYDVKM. The CDR3 runs to 13 residues. CDR3 DNA: TGTGCCAGCAGTCCAGGAGTTGGGGAGACCCAGTACTTC. It codes for CASSPGVGETQYF. Using reference TRBV28 and TRBJ2-5 for the parts outside the CDR3, the full variable domain is DVKVTQSSRYLVKRTGEKVFLECVQDMDHENMFWYRQDPGLGLRLIYFSYDVKMKEKGDIPEGYSVSREKKERFSLILESASTNQTSMYLCASSPGVGETQYFGPGTRLLVL.

The chain recombines TRBV9 with TRBJ1-1; D remains ambiguous. The CDR3 extends over 14 amino acids. Germline-derived CDR1 and CDR2 are SGDLS and YYNGEE. Trimming took off 0 bases at V and 1 base at J, with 7 bases between the two ends. Written as DNA, the CDR3 is TGTGCCAGCAGCGTAGGGAGGCGGAACACTGAAGCTTTCTTT. It yields the protein CASSVGRRNTEAFF.